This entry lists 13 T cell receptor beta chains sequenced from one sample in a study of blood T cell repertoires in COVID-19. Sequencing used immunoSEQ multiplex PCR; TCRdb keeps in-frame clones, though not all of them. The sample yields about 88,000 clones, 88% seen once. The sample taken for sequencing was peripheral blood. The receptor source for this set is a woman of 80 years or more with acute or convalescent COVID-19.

Here the CDR3 reads CASSLDRVGNQPQHF. Written as DNA, the CDR3 is TGTGCCAGCAGTCTCGACAGGGTGGGCAATCAGCCCCAGCATTTT. This chain connects TRBV7-2 to TRBJ1-5; 7 nucleotides line up with TRBD1. The CDR3 has 15 amino acids. The germline V gene encodes CDR1 SGHTA and CDR2 FQGNSA. Trimming at V came to 6 bases and at J to 2 bases, leaving 7 bases not matched to a gene. Together with reference TRBV7-2 and TRBJ1-5, the CDR3 gives the full variable domain: GAGVSQSPSNKVTEKGKDVELRCDPISGHTALYWYRQSLGQGLEFLIYFQGNSAPDKSGLPSDRFSAERTGGSVSTLTIQRTQQEDSAVYLCASSLDRVGNQPQHFGDGTRLSIL.

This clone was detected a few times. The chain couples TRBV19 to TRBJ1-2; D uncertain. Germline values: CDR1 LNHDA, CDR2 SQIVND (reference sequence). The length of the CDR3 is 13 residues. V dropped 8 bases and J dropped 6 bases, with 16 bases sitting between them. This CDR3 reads CASSPSEYDGYTF. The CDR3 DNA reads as TGTGCCAGTTCGCCGTCTGAGTACGATGGCTACACCTTC.

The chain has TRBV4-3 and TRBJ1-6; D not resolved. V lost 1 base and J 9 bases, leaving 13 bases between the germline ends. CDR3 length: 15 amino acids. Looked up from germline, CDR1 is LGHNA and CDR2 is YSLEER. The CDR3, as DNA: TGCGCCAGCAGCCAAGGGGCCGGTGGGAGTTCACCCCTCCACTTT. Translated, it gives CASSQGAGGSSPLHF.

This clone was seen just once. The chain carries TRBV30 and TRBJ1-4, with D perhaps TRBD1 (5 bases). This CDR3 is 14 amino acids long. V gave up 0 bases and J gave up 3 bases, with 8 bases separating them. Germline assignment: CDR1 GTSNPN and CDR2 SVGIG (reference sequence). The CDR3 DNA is TGTGCCTGGAGTGTAGGGACTCCTAATGAAAAACTGTTTTTT. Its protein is CAWSVGTPNEKLFF.

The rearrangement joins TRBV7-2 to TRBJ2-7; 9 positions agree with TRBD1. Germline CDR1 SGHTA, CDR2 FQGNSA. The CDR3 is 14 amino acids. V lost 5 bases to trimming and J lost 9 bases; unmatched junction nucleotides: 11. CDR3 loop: CASSPRQGVFGQYF. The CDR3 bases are TGTGCCAGCAGCCCCCGACAGGGGGTCTTTGGGCAGTACTTC.

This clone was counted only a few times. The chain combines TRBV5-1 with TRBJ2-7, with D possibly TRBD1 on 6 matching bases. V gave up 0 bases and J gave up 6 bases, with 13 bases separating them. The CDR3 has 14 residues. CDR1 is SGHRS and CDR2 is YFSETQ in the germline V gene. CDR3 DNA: TGCGCCAGCAGCTTGGGGGACAAAGGACTCGAGCAGTACTTC. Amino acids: CASSLGDKGLEQYF.

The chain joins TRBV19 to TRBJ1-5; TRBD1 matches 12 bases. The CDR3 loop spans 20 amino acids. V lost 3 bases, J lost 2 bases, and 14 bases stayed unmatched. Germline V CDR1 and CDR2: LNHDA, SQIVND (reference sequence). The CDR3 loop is CASSIVVGDRGLVGNQPQHF. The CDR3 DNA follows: TGTGCCAGTAGTATTGTGGTTGGGGACAGGGGGCTTGTGGGCAATCAGCCCCAGCATTTT.

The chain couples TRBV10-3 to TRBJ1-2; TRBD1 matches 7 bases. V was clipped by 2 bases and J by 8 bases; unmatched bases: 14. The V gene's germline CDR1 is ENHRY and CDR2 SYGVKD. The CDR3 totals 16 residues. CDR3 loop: CAISENTAGTEFGYTF. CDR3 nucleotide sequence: TGTGCCATCAGTGAGAATACTGCGGGGACAGAATTCGGCTACACCTTC.

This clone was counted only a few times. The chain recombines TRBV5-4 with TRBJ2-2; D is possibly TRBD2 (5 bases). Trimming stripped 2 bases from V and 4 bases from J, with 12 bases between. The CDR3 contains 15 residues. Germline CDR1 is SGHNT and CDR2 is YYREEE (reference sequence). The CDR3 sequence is CASSFRGFGTGELFF. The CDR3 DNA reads TGTGCCAGCAGCTTTAGAGGGTTCGGCACCGGGGAGCTGTTTTTT.

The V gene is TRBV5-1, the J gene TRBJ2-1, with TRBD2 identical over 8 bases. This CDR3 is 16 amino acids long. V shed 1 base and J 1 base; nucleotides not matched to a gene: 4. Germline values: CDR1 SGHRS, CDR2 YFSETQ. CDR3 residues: CASSLIGGRSYNEQFF. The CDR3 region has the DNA TGCGCCAGCAGCTTGATTGGCGGGAGGTCCTACAATGAGCAGTTCTTC.

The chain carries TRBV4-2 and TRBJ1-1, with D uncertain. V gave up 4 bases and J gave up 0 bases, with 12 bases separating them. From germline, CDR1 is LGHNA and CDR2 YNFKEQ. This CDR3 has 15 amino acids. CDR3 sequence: CASSPESTMNTEAFF. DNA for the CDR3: TGTGCCAGCAGCCCCGAGTCTACTATGAACACTGAAGCTTTCTTT.

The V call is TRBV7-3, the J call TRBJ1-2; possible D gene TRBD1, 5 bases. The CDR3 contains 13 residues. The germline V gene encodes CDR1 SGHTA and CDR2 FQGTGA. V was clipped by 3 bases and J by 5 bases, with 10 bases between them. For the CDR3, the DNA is TGTGCCAGCAGCTTTACAGGAGAGTATGGCTACACCTTC. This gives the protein CASSFTGEYGYTF. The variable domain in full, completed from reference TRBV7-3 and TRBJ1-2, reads GAGVSQTPSNKVTEKGKYVELRCDPISGHTALYWYRQSLGQGPEFLIYFQGTGAADDSGLPNDRFFAVRPEGSVSTLKIQRTERGDSAVYLCASSFTGEYGYTFGSGTRLTVV.

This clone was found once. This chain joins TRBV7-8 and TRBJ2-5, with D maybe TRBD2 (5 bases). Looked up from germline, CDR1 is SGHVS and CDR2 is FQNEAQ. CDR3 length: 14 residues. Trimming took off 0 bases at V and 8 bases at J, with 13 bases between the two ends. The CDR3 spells CASSLAGEWGTQYF. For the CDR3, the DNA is TGTGCCAGCAGCTTAGCGGGAGAGTGGGGAACCCAGTACTTC.